Reported below is one T cell receptor (beta chain). What it binds is unknown. The PCR had 60 Vbeta and 13 Jbeta primers. Generated by immunoSEQ multiplex PCR, the TCRdb table keeps only in-frame clones and is missing some. The sample contains 150,000 to 200,000 clones, roughly 74% of which appear only once. The record originates from a study of cytomegalovirus exposure and HLA in healthy donors. Study-level results: With later analysis, a missense DCLRE1C variant became linked to TCR beta V- and J-gene trimming. Some V segments could not be told apart, so they were left out, TRBV6-2 and TRBV6-3 among them.

The CDR3 length is 16 residues. This receptor was obtained from a male donor in good health and CMV-seronegative. What was sequenced was PBMCs. This chain connects TRBV21-1 to TRBJ1-2; TRBD1 is taken as the D call from the table, unchecked against the DNA. TRBV21-1 is shown as a pseudogene. The CDR3 is CASSRHLTGVGGGYTF. DNA for the CDR3: TGTGCCAGCAGCCGGCATCTGACAGGGGTAGGAGGAGGCTACACCTTC.